This T cell receptor beta chain comes out of a study of tumor and adjacent non-tumor tissue in lung cancer. In germline, CDR1 is SNHLY, CDR2 FYNNEI. This CDR3 spans 13 amino acids. RNA was extracted from bulk tissue without any cell sorting. Three rounds of nested PCR, following a modified ARM-PCR protocol, produced the TCRbeta library. TCRdb reprocessed the multiplex PCR reads via MiXCR and lists one record per CDR3 protein. Of more than 90,000 distinct CDR3 sequences detected, 65% to 75% appear once; the ten largest clones hold around 17%. A remark on this clonotype: An end of the junction differs from the germline gene, which may be a read error.

The V gene is TRBV2, the J gene TRBJ2-5, with D unresolved. Specimen: lung tumor tissue. This TCR was recovered from a man in his 60s with non-small cell lung cancer. The CDR3 protein is CASSKTRQEIQYF. Written as DNA, the CDR3 is TGTGCCAGTAGCAAGACCAGACAAGAGATCCAGTACTTC.